These 16 T cell receptor beta chains originate from one sample sequenced in a study of shared clonotypes between healthy human individuals. TCRdb keeps only in-frame clones here, not all; method: immunoSEQ multiplex PCR. The sample consists of around 2.1 million clones, about 92% of them appearing once. Naive CD8 cells lacked CD45RO, underwent positive selection for CCR7 and left out terminally differentiated effector memory CD45RA+ cells. Sequencing was performed on naive CD8+ T cells from PBMCs. These receptors came from a man younger than 35 in good health. Some clones in this sample may be carry-over from other donors' samples.

The chain has TRBV19 and TRBJ1-2; possibly TRBD1 for D (5 bases). V dropped 6 bases and J dropped 4 bases, with 24 bases sitting between them. This CDR3 region has 17 residues. Germline CDR1 is LNHDA and CDR2 is SQIVND (reference sequence). CDR3 protein: CASSEVGVRAYVYGYTF. The CDR3 DNA sequence: TGTGCCAGTAGCGAAGTGGGGGTCAGGGCATACGTCTATGGCTACACCTTC.

J is TRBJ2-1 and V is TRBV4-3, with a weak D call TRBD1 (6 bases). This CDR3 contains 16 residues. Germline CDR1 is LGHNA and CDR2 is YSLEER. Trimming pared 3 bases from V and 7 bases from J, leaving 19 bases between. CDR3 sequence: CASSQGAIRIRNEQFF. CDR3 nucleotides: TGCGCCAGCAGCCAGGGGGCTATCAGAATCCGTAATGAGCAGTTCTTC.

The rearrangement joins TRBV9 to TRBJ2-1, with 7 bases aligning to TRBD2. The V gene's germline CDR1 is SGDLS and CDR2 YYNGEE. V shed 5 bases and J 3 bases; nucleotides not matched to a gene: 5. The CDR3 is 14 residues long. The CDR3 loop reads CASSPSGYYNEQFF. The DNA of the CDR3 is TGTGCCAGCAGTCCTAGCGGATACTACAATGAGCAGTTCTTC.

The rearrangement joins TRBV19 to TRBJ2-1, with 7 nucleotides matching TRBD1. This CDR3 comprises 17 residues. Germline V lookup: CDR1 LNHDA, CDR2 SQIVND (reference sequence). V lost 0 bases to trimming and J lost 3 bases; unmatched junction nucleotides: 8. CDR3 amino acids: CASSIDQVRQGYNEQFF. Written as DNA, the CDR3 is TGTGCCAGTAGTATAGATCAGGTCAGACAGGGCTACAATGAGCAGTTCTTC.

The V and J genes are TRBV28 and TRBJ2-5; 9 bases match TRBD1. With V trimmed by 2 bases and J by 5 bases, 12 bases remained unmatched. CDR3 length: 17 residues. Germline V gene sequence: CDR1 MDHEN, CDR2 SYDVKM. For the CDR3, the DNA is TGTGCCAGCAGTTTAGGGCCCTGGGGACAGGGAGGGGAGACCCAGTACTTC. Translating gives CASSLGPWGQGGETQYF.

The chain employs TRBV4-1 and TRBJ1-1; D is ambiguous. The CDR3 is made up of 17 amino acids. The germline V and J ends were trimmed by 4 bases and 0 bases, with 18 bases remaining between them. Germline V gene sequence: CDR1 MGHRA, CDR2 YSYEKL. CDR3: CASSPGRGTLMNTEAFF. CDR3 nucleotide sequence: TGCGCCAGCAGCCCCGGGCGGGGAACACTCATGAACACTGAAGCTTTCTTT.

This chain joins TRBV10-3 and TRBJ1-1; 7 bases fit TRBD1. Trimming cost V 3 bases and J 5 bases; bases outside gene matches: 9. There are 15 residues in the CDR3. CDR1 ENHRY and CDR2 SYGVKD come from the germline V gene. The CDR3 region has the DNA TGTGCCATCAGTGAAAGACAGGGAGAGGTTACTGAAGCTTTCTTT. Translated: CAISERQGEVTEAFF.

The rearrangement uses TRBV28 and TRBJ2-7; TRBD2 is a possible D gene (6 bases). Germline loops: CDR1 MDHEN, CDR2 SYDVKM. V lost 6 bases and J 7 bases, leaving 25 bases between the germline ends. CDR3 length: 16 residues. Written as DNA, the CDR3 is TGTGCCAGCAGCGGGGAAACGGGAGAAAATATTTTGGAGCAGTACTTC. Translation gives CASSGETGENILEQYF.

In its sample, this clone was seen a few times. The same CDR3 also results from other DNA sequences found in this sample. This sequence joins TRBV27 and TRBJ2-7; TRBD1 aligns across 10 bases. From germline, CDR1 is MNHEY and CDR2 SMNVEV (reference sequence). The trim removed 3 bases at V and 2 bases at J, leaving 1 base unmatched. This CDR3 spans 14 amino acids. The CDR3 nucleotides read TGTGCCAGCAGTTTGGGACAGGGGACCTACGAGCAGTACTTC. Amino acids: CASSLGQGTYEQYF.

V gene TRBV18 combines with J gene TRBJ2-1; D not resolved. Germline loops: CDR1 KGHSH, CDR2 LQKENI. The V and J ends lost 8 bases and 3 bases respectively, with 20 bases between them. The CDR3 length is 16 residues. The CDR3 region is CASAGQESTLYNEQFF. In nucleotides, the CDR3 is TGTGCCAGCGCCGGGCAGGAGTCGACCCTCTACAATGAGCAGTTCTTC. The full variable domain, completed using reference TRBV18 and TRBJ2-1, is NAGVMQNPRHLVRRRGQEARLRCSPMKGHSHVYWYRQLPEEGLKFMVYLQKENIIDESGMPKERFSAEFPKEGPSILRIQQVVRGDSAAYFCASAGQESTLYNEQFFGPGTRLTVL.

The chain combines TRBV28 with TRBJ2-3; 7 bases line up with TRBD2. With V trimmed by 4 bases and J by 2 bases, 9 bases remained unmatched. CDR1 and CDR2 (germline): MDHEN, SYDVKM. There are 16 residues in the CDR3. The CDR3 region is CASSSLGRGYTDTQYF. In nucleotides, the CDR3 is TGTGCCAGCAGTTCTCTGGGGAGGGGATACACAGATACGCAGTATTTT.

The chain couples TRBV19 to TRBJ1-5, with 8 bases lining up with TRBD1. The CDR3 spans 18 residues. Trimming at V came to 9 bases and at J to 2 bases, leaving 18 bases not matched to a gene. CDR1 and CDR2 from the germline V gene are LNHDA and SQIVND (reference sequence). In DNA, the CDR3 is TGTGCCAGCCAACCGGGACAGGCGTTTCTGGGAGGCAATCAGCCCCAGCATTTT. Amino acid sequence: CASQPGQAFLGGNQPQHF.

The chain couples TRBV29-1 to TRBJ1-2, with D possibly being TRBD1 (5 bases). Germline CDR1 and CDR2: SQVTM and ANQGSEA. V gave up 0 bases and J gave up 6 bases, with 14 bases separating them. This CDR3 spans 14 amino acids. CDR3 protein: CSVEDLQGWDGYTF. CDR3 sequence (DNA): TGCAGCGTTGAAGATCTCCAGGGTTGGGATGGCTACACCTTC.

Comments on this clone: Other DNA sequences of this sample code for an identical CDR3. The chain joins TRBV28 to TRBJ2-3; no firm D call. Deletions cut 2 bases from V and 6 bases from J, with 3 bases between. This CDR3 has 11 residues. Germline values: CDR1 MDHEN, CDR2 SYDVKM. Here the CDR3 DNA reads TGTGCCAGCAGTTTAGCGGATACGCAGTATTTT. Protein: CASSLADTQYF.

V gene TRBV28 combines with J gene TRBJ1-5; possibly TRBD1 for D (5 bases). CDR3 length equals 15 residues. V was pared by 2 bases and J by 5 bases, with 13 bases between. From germline, CDR1 is MDHEN and CDR2 SYDVKM. CDR3 sequence: CASSLPREAYQPQHF. DNA for the CDR3: TGTGCCAGCAGTTTACCCAGGGAAGCGTATCAGCCCCAGCATTTT.

The chain couples TRBV19 to TRBJ2-1; 8 nucleotides match TRBD1. With 6 bases clipped from V and 2 bases from J, the junction kept 6 bases outside the gene matches. The CDR3 extends over 15 amino acids. CDR1 is LNHDA and CDR2 is SQIVND in the germline V gene (reference sequence). CDR3 sequence (DNA): TGTGCCAGTAGCCCTTCGGACAGGGCCTACAATGAGCAGTTCTTC. Protein sequence: CASSPSDRAYNEQFF.